This T cell receptor (beta chain) was documented in a study of T cell responses to AZD1222 COVID-19 vaccine. TCRdb's copy holds only in-frame clones and misses some; the assay was immunoSEQ multiplex PCR. This repertoire shows some 130,000 clones, about 90% found once; its top ten account for roughly 2%. Germline CDR1 reads SGHDT; CDR2 reads YYEEEE. V dropped 1 base and J dropped 10; count of bases not matched to a gene: 10. CDR3 length: 14 residues. This clone turned up a few times. This receptor was taken from an adult in good health. The V gene is TRBV5-6, the J gene TRBJ1-2, with TRBD1 identical over 7 bases. Here the sequenced sample was peripheral blood, taken on day 0 of AZD1222 vaccination. CDR3 region: CASSLRGGALAYTF. CDR3 nucleotides: TGTGCCAGCAGCTTGAGAGGGGGCGCCTTGGCCTACACCTTC.